This TCR beta chain appears in the sequencing data of a study of T cell responses to AZD1222 COVID-19 vaccine. V lost 4 bases to trimming and J lost 2 bases, with 14 bases between them. Germline CDR1 and CDR2: LGHDT and YNNKEL (reference sequence). The CDR3 has 16 amino acids. Only in-frame clones appear in the TCRdb table, and some are missing; sequencing was by immunoSEQ multiplex PCR. The repertoire consists of about 120,000 clones, with around 90% occurring once and the leading ten covering more than 4.5%. The genes are TRBV3-1 (or the pseudogene TRBV3-2) and TRBJ1-4, with a possible D match to TRBD1 (5 bases). This sequence was found in an adult in good health. Specimen: peripheral blood, collected on day 0 of AZD1222 vaccination. This CDR3 reads CASSPLAGRTNEKLFF. CDR3 in DNA: TGTGCCAGCAGCCCTTTAGCGGGGCGGACTAATGAAAAACTGTTTTTT.